This passage covers 11 T cell receptor beta chains from one sample sequenced in a study of beta chain features in type 1 diabetes. The isolated RNA, all of it, was reverse transcribed, so expressed TCRB transcripts were what got sequenced. Sequenced by immunoSEQ multiplex PCR; TCRdb stores in-frame clones only, minus some. The data hold 620,000 or so clones, with 15% to 19% observed a single time. Sequenced input: naive CD4+ T cells from blood. These receptors all come from a man aged 18 to 30 in good health.

The rearrangement joins TRBV7-6 to TRBJ2-7; D is possibly TRBD2 (5 bases). The CDR3 length is 15 residues. V lost 5 bases and J 6 bases, leaving 20 bases between the germline ends. Germline V lookup: CDR1 SGHVS, CDR2 FNYEAQ. The CDR3 DNA reads as TGTGCCAGCAGCCCGCTGACGGGAACCTTCGGCGAGCAGTACTTC. Translating gives CASSPLTGTFGEQYF.

The chain has TRBV20-1 and TRBJ2-7, with unresolved D. V was shortened by 5 bases and J by 4 bases, with 9 bases between the two germline ends. The germline CDR1 and CDR2 sequences are DFQATT and SNEGSKA (reference sequence). The CDR3 has 11 amino acids. For the CDR3, the DNA is TGCAGTGCTCAGGAAGGGTACGAGCAGTACTTC. It is translated as CSAQEGYEQYF.

The sample holds a few counts of this clone. Additional DNA sequences in this sample encode the identical CDR3. The chain is built from TRBV30 and TRBJ1-1, with D possibly matching TRBD1 (5 bases). This CDR3 contains 14 residues. The V gene lost 0 bases and the J gene lost 2 bases, with 10 bases spanning the gap. CDR1 GTSNPN and CDR2 SVGIG come from the germline V gene (reference sequence). The CDR3 DNA sequence: TGTGCCTGGAGTGTCGGCAGGGCAAACACTGAAGCTTTCTTT. Translating gives CAWSVGRANTEAFF.

This chain links TRBV7-2 with TRBJ2-7, with 14 bases that match TRBD2. CDR3 length: 17 residues. The germline gives CDR1 SGHTA, CDR2 FQGNSA. The junction had 11 bases not matched to a gene; V was cut back by 4 bases and J by 6 bases. The DNA for the CDR3 is TGTGCCAGCAGCTCAAGGGGACTAGCGGGAGCCCTCCGCGAGCAGTACTTC. Translating gives CASSSRGLAGALREQYF.

The V and J genes are TRBV29-1 and TRBJ1-2; no clear D gene. The V gene lost 1 base and the J gene lost 1 base, with 4 bases spanning the gap. The germline gives CDR1 SQVTM, CDR2 ANQGSEA. This CDR3 region has 12 residues. The CDR3 bases are TGCAGCGTTGAAGGCAGTAACTATGGCTACACCTTC. It codes for CSVEGSNYGYTF.

This clone showed up just a few times. The J gene is TRBJ1-1, the V gene TRBV2, with D perhaps matching TRBD1 (6 bases). CDR1 and CDR2 from the germline V gene are SNHLY and FYNNEI. Trimming left V 3 bases short and J 7 bases short, with 12 bases between. CDR3 length: 13 amino acids. The CDR3 sequence is CASSEGTTIEAFF. As DNA, the CDR3 is TGTGCCAGCAGTGAGGGGACAACAATTGAAGCTTTCTTT.

This clone was found many times. This chain uses TRBV14 with TRBJ2-2; 8 nucleotides match TRBD1. The V segment lost 6 bases and the J segment 5 bases; nucleotides outside the gene matches: 8. This CDR3 spans 15 amino acids. CDR1 and CDR2 (germline): SGHDN, FVKESK. Written as DNA, the CDR3 is TGTGCCAGCAGTTCGTGGACAGGGAAAACCGGGGAGCTGTTTTTT. Protein sequence: CASSSWTGKTGELFF.

On this clone itself: The junction shows a germline mismatch at one end, possibly a read error. This chain uses TRBV5-1 with TRBJ2-2; no clear D. This CDR3 contains 16 residues. Germline CDR1 SGHRS, CDR2 YFSETQ. CDR3 amino acids: CASSLGSGVNIGELFF. CDR3 in DNA: TGCGCCAGCAGCTTGGGGTCTGGGGTTAACATCGGGGAGCTGTTTTTT.

The V call is TRBV18, the J call TRBJ1-5; D perhaps matches TRBD1 (6 bases). The CDR3 runs to 16 residues. V shed 4 bases and J shed 0 bases, with 13 bases lying between them. Germline assignment: CDR1 KGHSH and CDR2 LQKENI. The CDR3 DNA reads TGTGCCAGCTCACTGGACAGCCTAAATAGCAATCAGCCCCAGCATTTT. This codes for CASSLDSLNSNQPQHF.

This clone occurred a few times. The CDR3 region is CASSPPSRVGADTQYF. The DNA of the CDR3 is TGTGCCAGCTCACCACCCTCCAGGGTCGGTGCAGATACGCAGTATTTT. The rearrangement uses TRBV18 and TRBJ2-3; a weak D match, TRBD1 (5 bases). This CDR3 region has 16 residues. Trimming left V 0 bases short and J 4 bases short, with 14 bases between. In germline, CDR1 is KGHSH, CDR2 LQKENI.

The V call is TRBV6-5, the J call TRBJ1-1; D remains ambiguous. CDR3 length: 15 amino acids. The ends were cut back, 2 bases at V and 0 bases at J, with 10 bases in the middle. CDR1 MNHEY and CDR2 SVGAGI come from the germline V gene. DNA of the CDR3: TGTGCCAGCAGTTACGAAGGGCTGATGAACACTGAAGCTTTCTTT. Protein product: CASSYEGLMNTEAFF.